Included here is one T cell receptor beta chain sequence, with context. The CDR3 length is 13 residues. The germline gives CDR1 MNHEY, CDR2 SMNVEV (reference sequence). V lost 2 bases and J 7 bases, leaving 6 bases between the germline ends. This sample's treatment: oral pan-JAK inhibitor, 5-10 mg twice daily. This sample was included in a study of CD8+ T cells in alopecia areata. Extracted RNA was reverse transcribed, and the resulting cDNA served as sequencing template. This table comes from immunoSEQ multiplex PCR, and its TCRdb copy is limited to in-frame clones, with some not included. The sample comprises roughly 110,000 clones, around three fifths of which are singletons, and about 12% rests with the top ten.

The sample here was CD8+ T cells sorted from blood, taken at week 24, from a patient treated with tofacitinib. This sequence was found in a human donor with alopecia areata. The chain links TRBV27 to TRBJ1-6, with D tentatively TRBD1 (6 bases). The CDR3 loop is CASSLGTNSPLHF. The CDR3 DNA follows: TGTGCCAGCAGTTTAGGGACAAATTCACCCCTCCACTTT.